Each of the 30 T cell receptor beta chains below was sequenced from the same sample in a study of T cell responses to AZD1222 COVID-19 vaccine. The protocol was immunoSEQ multiplex PCR, while the TCRdb copy is restricted to in-frame clones and leaves out a portion. Found here are roughly 150,000 clones, 85% to 95% of them singletons; the top ten hold over 1.3%. The specimen was peripheral blood, collected on day 0 of AZD1222 vaccination. Receptors were obtained from an adult in good health.

V is TRBV10-3 and J is TRBJ2-7; weak D call: TRBD2 (5 bases). The CDR3 totals 16 residues. The V end lost 7 bases, the J end lost 1 base, and 20 bases lay between the germline ends. Looked up from germline, CDR1 is ENHRY and CDR2 is SYGVKD. In DNA, the CDR3 is TGTGCCATCACGAACCACGCCGGGGATCGGTCCTACGAGCAGTACTTC. It specifies CAITNHAGDRSYEQYF.

This clone was picked up one time. The genes are TRBV2 and TRBJ1-6; D ambiguous. Germline V CDR1 and CDR2: SNHLY, FYNNEI. V dropped 0 bases and J dropped 7 bases, with 10 bases sitting between them. The CDR3 is 15 residues long. The CDR3 nucleotides are TGTGCCAGCAGTGAAGCCTTCGGAGGGAATTCACCCCTCCACTTT. It is translated as CASSEAFGGNSPLHF.

The chain has TRBV28 and TRBJ2-5, with D perhaps TRBD1 or TRBD2 (6 bases each). Trimming left V 3 bases short and J 4 bases short, with 24 bases between. The CDR3 sequence is 18 residues long. Per the germline V gene, CDR1 is MDHEN and CDR2 is SYDVKM. CDR3 in DNA: TGTGCCAGCAGTTTCCCTAGGGGGGCGCATGAAGGGCGAGAGACCCAGTACTTC. Translated, it gives CASSFPRGAHEGRETQYF.

This rearrangement joins TRBV18 to TRBJ1-2; tentatively, D is TRBD1 (6 bases). From germline, CDR1 is KGHSH and CDR2 LQKENI. The V end lost 5 bases, the J end lost 3 bases, and 7 bases lay between the germline ends. This CDR3 has 12 amino acids. The CDR3 region has the DNA TGTGCCAGCTCAAGACAGGACTATGGCTACACCTTC. Protein: CASSRQDYGYTF. Drawing the rest from reference TRBV18 and TRBJ1-2, the complete variable domain is NAGVMQNPRHLVRRRGQEARLRCSPMKGHSHVYWYRQLPEEGLKFMVYLQKENIIDESGMPKERFSAEFPKEGPSILRIQQVVRGDSAAYFCASSRQDYGYTFGSGTRLTVV.

For the CDR3, the DNA is TGTGCCAGCAGTGGTAGCGGGGGGGCCTACGAGCAGTACTTC. This codes for CASSGSGGAYEQYF. The V and J genes are TRBV3-1 (or the pseudogene TRBV3-2) and TRBJ2-7; 11 bases line up with TRBD2. This CDR3 has 14 amino acids. CDR1 and CDR2 (germline): LGHDT, YNNKEL (reference sequence). V trimming: 6 bases; J trimming: 2 bases; junction bases outside the gene matches: 3.

The rearrangement joins TRBV21-1 to TRBJ1-2. TRBV21-1 has pseudogene status. The length of the CDR3 is 17 residues. The CDR3 DNA is TGTGCCAGCAGCAAAGGCTCCTCGGGGGGAAGGGGTTATGGCTACACCTTC. Translation gives CASSKGSSGGRGYGYTF.

This rearrangement joins TRBV5-6 to TRBJ1-1; no reliable D call. V was trimmed by 2 bases and J by 8 bases, leaving 19 bases between them. Germline CDR1 and CDR2: SGHDT and YYEEEE. The CDR3 totals 15 residues. DNA for the CDR3: TGTGCCAGCAGCTTTGATTCAGGTCGCACTGCAGAAGCTTTCTTT. It specifies CASSFDSGRTAEAFF. The complete variable domain, with remaining parts taken from reference TRBV5-6 and TRBJ1-1, reads DAGVTQSPTHLIKTRGQQVTLRCSPKSGHDTVSWYQQALGQGPQFIFQYYEEEERQRGNFPDRFSGHQFPNYSSELNVNALLLGDSALYLCASSFDSGRTAEAFFGQGTRLTVV.

V is TRBV6-5 and J is TRBJ1-3; no firm D call. The CDR3 is made up of 14 amino acids. Germline values: CDR1 MNHEY, CDR2 SVGAGI. V lost 6 bases to trimming and J lost 1 base, with 10 bases between them. In DNA, the CDR3 is TGTGCCAGCAGCCGCGCCGGGTCTGGAAACACCATATATTTT. Translation gives CASSRAGSGNTIYF.

CDR3 in amino acids: CASSQEWGYNEQFF. The CDR3 coding sequence is TGTGCCAGCAGCCAAGAGTGGGGATACAATGAGCAGTTCTTC. The chain has TRBV14 and TRBJ2-1; no definite D call. The CDR3 spans 14 residues. Germline assignment: CDR1 SGHDN and CDR2 FVKESK. V lost 0 bases to trimming and J lost 4 bases, with 7 bases between them.

The chain joins TRBV3-1 (or the pseudogene TRBV3-2) to TRBJ2-7; D is tentatively TRBD1 or TRBD2 (5 bases each). The CDR3 is 17 amino acids. With 3 bases removed from V and 2 bases from J, the gap between germline ends came to 20 bases. Germline V CDR1 and CDR2: LGHDT, YNNKEL (reference sequence). The CDR3 protein is CASSHVTGTLKPYEQYF. As DNA, the CDR3 is TGTGCCAGCAGCCACGTGACCGGGACGCTAAAGCCCTACGAGCAGTACTTC.

The CDR3 reads CASSESPTRGVQETQYF. CDR3 sequence (DNA): TGTGCCAGCAGTGAATCCCCCACGCGAGGGGTCCAAGAGACCCAGTACTTC. The chain uses TRBV6-1 and TRBJ2-5, with D perhaps matching TRBD1 or TRBD2 (5 bases each). Trimming cost V 2 bases and J 1 base, with 17 bases left between them. Per germline, CDR1 MNHNS and CDR2 SASEGT. CDR3 length: 17 amino acids.

This chain links TRBV5-7 with TRBJ2-7; a weak D match, TRBD1 (5 bases). TRBV5-7 is classed as an ORF, of uncertain function. Trimming took off 2 bases at V and 2 bases at J, with 8 bases between the two ends. The CDR3 covers 13 residues. CDR3 nucleotides: TGTGCCAGCAGCTTCCGACAGCCCTACGAGCAGTACTTC. Its protein is CASSFRQPYEQYF.

This clone was picked up one time. The rearrangement joins TRBV25-1 to TRBJ1-1, with D perhaps TRBD1 (5 bases). Germline-derived CDR1 and CDR2 are MGHDK and SYGVNS. This CDR3 contains 12 residues. The ends were cut back, 3 bases at V and 4 bases at J, with 6 bases in the middle. CDR3 DNA: TGTGCCAGCAGTGAGGGGACCACTGAAGCTTTCTTT. The encoded protein is CASSEGTTEAFF.

The rearrangement uses TRBV11-2 and TRBJ1-6, with a tentative D call TRBD1 (6 bases). The germline gives CDR1 SGHAT, CDR2 FQNNGV. CDR3 length equals 16 residues. V lost 6 bases and J 0 bases, leaving 12 bases between the germline ends. The CDR3 DNA reads as TGTGCCAGCAGGACCACAGGGAACTCCTATAATTCACCCCTCCACTTT. This gives the protein CASRTTGNSYNSPLHF.

The genes are TRBV20-1 and TRBJ2-3, with 11 bases fitting TRBD2. Germline V lookup: CDR1 DFQATT, CDR2 SNEGSKA (reference sequence). V lost 3 bases and J lost 0; bases outside the gene matches: 11. The CDR3 contains 18 residues. The DNA for the CDR3 is TGCAGTGCTAGTCCCGGACTAGCGGGTTTCTCTAGCACAGATACGCAGTATTTT. As protein: CSASPGLAGFSSTDTQYF.

The chain uses TRBV18 and TRBJ1-1; D possibly corresponds to TRBD1 (5 bases). This CDR3 contains 16 residues. The V end lost 1 base, the J end lost 1 base, and 13 bases lay between the germline ends. Germline V CDR1 and CDR2: KGHSH, LQKENI. CDR3 sequence reads: CASSPRGFTGNTEAFF. The CDR3 DNA reads as TGTGCCAGCTCACCACGGGGGTTCACAGGGAACACTGAAGCTTTCTTT. Supplemented by reference TRBV18 and TRBJ1-1, the full variable domain reads NAGVMQNPRHLVRRRGQEARLRCSPMKGHSHVYWYRQLPEEGLKFMVYLQKENIIDESGMPKERFSAEFPKEGPSILRIQQVVRGDSAAYFCASSPRGFTGNTEAFFGQGTRLTVV.

The V gene is TRBV19, the J gene TRBJ2-3, with 8 bases fitting TRBD1. The germline V gene has CDR1 LNHDA and CDR2 SQIVND (reference sequence). The CDR3 is made up of 15 amino acids. V shed 5 bases and J 4 bases; nucleotides not matched to a gene: 8. CDR3 in amino acids: CASSRQTGVADTQYF. The DNA of the CDR3 is TGTGCCAGTAGTCGTCAGACAGGGGTGGCAGATACGCAGTATTTT.

V usage is TRBV14 and J usage is TRBJ1-6; D call uncertain. The CDR3 totals 12 residues. The V end lost 0 bases, the J end lost 11 bases, and 5 bases lay between the germline ends. CDR1 and CDR2 (germline): SGHDN, FVKESK. The CDR3 DNA is TGTGCCAGCAGCCAAGATCGACCACCCCTCCACTTT. Translation gives CASSQDRPPLHF.

This clone turned up a few times. The chain links TRBV7-9 to TRBJ1-2; 8 nucleotides line up with TRBD1. In germline, CDR1 is SEHNR, CDR2 FQNEAQ (reference sequence). V lost 5 bases and J lost 8; bases outside the gene matches: 4. The CDR3 contains 12 residues. The CDR3 DNA sequence: TGTGCCAGCAGCACCAGGGGGCTGGGCTACACCTTC. Its protein is CASSTRGLGYTF.

The rearrangement links TRBV28 to TRBJ2-4, with 7 bases aligning to TRBD1. This CDR3 contains 14 residues. Germline V gene data show CDR1 as MDHEN and CDR2 as SYDVKM. J gave up 5 bases and V 4 bases, and 5 bases lay outside the gene matches. The CDR3 sequence: CASSSTGTQNIQYF. For the CDR3, the DNA is TGTGCCAGCAGTTCGACAGGGACCCAAAACATTCAGTACTTC.

This clone has just one count. The J gene is TRBJ2-1, the V gene TRBV7-3; 12 bases match TRBD2. Germline CDR1 SGHTA, CDR2 FQGTGA. This CDR3 is 20 amino acids long. V shed 5 bases and J 0 bases; nucleotides not matched to a gene: 14. This chain's CDR3 is CASSPTGQSSGRASYNEQFF. CDR3 sequence (DNA): TGTGCCAGCAGCCCCACGGGACAATCTAGCGGGAGGGCCTCCTACAATGAGCAGTTCTTC.

The chain is built from TRBV5-4 and TRBJ2-1; maybe TRBD1 (5 bases). This CDR3 region has 13 residues. Germline V gene lookup returns CDR1 SGHNT and CDR2 YYREEE (reference sequence). V was shortened by 3 bases and J by 10 bases, with 14 bases between the two germline ends. The CDR3: CASSSRSDREQFF. DNA for the CDR3: TGTGCCAGCAGCTCTCGATCAGACAGAGAGCAGTTCTTC.

The V call is TRBV5-1, the J call TRBJ1-1; D might be TRBD1 (5 bases). This CDR3 spans 14 amino acids. V gave up 0 bases and J gave up 0 bases, with 6 bases separating them. Germline assignment: CDR1 SGHRS and CDR2 YFSETQ. CDR3 sequence (DNA): TGCGCCAGCAGCTTGGGACAGATGAACACTGAAGCTTTCTTT. Protein sequence: CASSLGQMNTEAFF.

The chain joins TRBV28 to TRBJ1-6, with D hard to call. The germline V gene has CDR1 MDHEN and CDR2 SYDVKM. Trimming cost V 5 bases and J 9 bases, with 8 bases left between them. The CDR3 is 12 amino acids. CDR3 nucleotides: TGTGCCAGCAGTCGGCCTCCTTCACCCCTCCACTTT. Its protein product is CASSRPPSPLHF.

V and J are TRBV5-1 and TRBJ2-7; D ambiguous. The V gene lost 0 bases and the J gene lost 2 bases, with 12 bases spanning the gap. The CDR3 is 15 residues long. Germline CDR1 reads SGHRS; CDR2 reads YFSETQ. CDR3: CASSLARLDTYEQYF. The CDR3 DNA reads TGCGCCAGCAGCTTGGCTCGGCTTGATACCTACGAGCAGTACTTC.

This clone was counted once. This chain uses TRBV28 with TRBJ1-3; D possibly corresponds to TRBD1 (6 bases). Germline CDR1 reads MDHEN; CDR2 reads SYDVKM. This CDR3 has 15 amino acids. The V end lost 2 bases, the J end lost 2 bases, and 10 bases lay between the germline ends. CDR3 in amino acids: CASSLTQGAGNTIYF. The DNA of the CDR3 is TGTGCCAGCAGTTTAACACAGGGAGCTGGAAACACCATATATTTT.

The chain combines TRBV13 with TRBJ1-4; D ambiguous. This CDR3 region has 17 residues. Trimming stripped 3 bases from V and 4 bases from J, with 18 bases between. Germline lookup yields CDR1 PRHDT and CDR2 FYEKMQ (reference sequence). The CDR3 coding sequence is TGTGCCAGCAGCTTCCGCGGTCTGGAGGGTTTTAATGAAAAACTGTTTTTT. It is translated as CASSFRGLEGFNEKLFF.

The genes are TRBV28 and TRBJ2-7, with TRBD2 identical over 7 bases. This CDR3 has 17 amino acids. Germline CDR1 reads MDHEN; CDR2 reads SYDVKM. V trimming: 5 bases; J trimming: 2 bases; junction bases outside the gene matches: 15. The DNA for the CDR3 is TGTGCCAGCAGTGACCGGCCCCGGGACTACAGAGCCTACGAGCAGTACTTC. This codes for CASSDRPRDYRAYEQYF.

This chain connects TRBV7-2 to TRBJ2-1; no clear D gene. Germline CDR1 is SGHTA and CDR2 is FQGNSA. Trimming shortened V by 5 bases and J by 7 bases, and 12 bases separated the two germline ends. The CDR3 extends over 13 amino acids. The CDR3, as DNA: TGTGCCAGCAGCATCCTCTTCCCTAATGAGCAGTTCTTC. It is translated as CASSILFPNEQFF.

This sequence joins TRBV5-4 and TRBJ2-1; tentative D call: TRBD2 (5 bases). The CDR3 is 15 residues long. Trimming left V 0 bases short and J 0 bases short, with 7 bases between. Germline values: CDR1 SGHNT, CDR2 YYREEE (reference sequence). The CDR3 coding sequence is TGTGCCAGCAGCTTGGCGGGGAGCTCCTACAATGAGCAGTTCTTC. Its translation is CASSLAGSSYNEQFF.